Following are 29 T cell receptor beta chains from one sample sequenced in a study of patients and donors after allogeneic stem cell transplantation. TCRdb processed the RT-PCR reads anew with MiXCR; each CDR3 protein has one entry. Of about 960,000 distinct CDR3 sequences in the sample, about a sixth were seen once. The sample consisted of blood, either unsorted or a sorted T cell fraction (not recorded which). These receptors all stem from a human donor who was either an allogeneic HSCT recipient or a stem cell or donor lymphocyte infusion donor (not recorded which). It is not recorded whose cells these are; they may come from a transplant donor.

This clonotype was detected ten times or more. This chain joins TRBV15 and TRBJ1-5; TRBD1 is a possible D gene (5 bases). CDR1 and CDR2 (germline): LNHNV, YYDKDF (reference sequence). V was trimmed by 3 bases and J by 6 bases, leaving 6 bases between them. There are 12 residues in the CDR3. CDR3 bases: TGTGCCACCAGCAGCGGGGCTCAGCCCCAGCATTTT. It specifies CATSSGAQPQHF.

The V and J genes are TRBV14 and TRBJ2-1, with 9 bases matching TRBD1. Looked up from germline, CDR1 is SGHDN and CDR2 is FVKESK. The CDR3 extends over 15 amino acids. This CDR3 reads CACSHRDRAANEQFF. The CDR3 bases are TGTGCTTGCAGCCATAGGGACAGGGCTGCAAATGAGCAGTTCTTC.

The chain joins TRBV7-3 to TRBJ2-2, with D perhaps TRBD1 or TRBD2 (5 bases each). Trimming shortened V by 5 bases and J by 0 bases, and 10 bases separated the two germline ends. The CDR3 totals 15 residues. CDR1 and CDR2 from the germline V gene are SGHTA and FQGTGA. CDR3 in DNA: TGTGCCAGCAGCATACTAGGGGCGAACACCGGGGAGCTGTTTTTT. Amino acid sequence: CASSILGANTGELFF.

This clonotype was seen only a few times. This chain connects TRBV5-6 to TRBJ2-3; 9 bases fit TRBD2. Germline-derived CDR1 and CDR2 are SGHDT and YYEEEE. CDR3 size: 17 residues. V was clipped by 7 bases and J by 0 bases; unmatched bases: 12. CDR3 nucleotides: TGTGCCAGCGAGAAGCAAATGAGCGGGAGGAGCACAGATACGCAGTATTTT. As protein: CASEKQMSGRSTDTQYF.

The rearrangement uses TRBV7-9 and TRBJ2-5; 9 bases align to TRBD1. Germline lookup yields CDR1 SEHNR and CDR2 FQNEAQ (reference sequence). The CDR3 length is 17 residues. Trimming cost V 6 bases and J 4 bases; bases outside gene matches: 15. This chain's CDR3 is CASSTGTGHLLGETQYF. For the CDR3, the DNA is TGTGCCAGCAGTACCGGGACAGGGCACCTTTTAGGAGAGACCCAGTACTTC.

This clonotype was counted only a few times. V and J are TRBV5-1 and TRBJ2-7, with TRBD1 matching over 7 bases. V lost 2 bases, J lost 4 bases, and 6 bases stayed unmatched. The CDR3 contains 14 residues. Per the germline V gene, CDR1 is SGHRS and CDR2 is YFSETQ. CDR3 in DNA: TGCGCCAGCAGCTTCCATGGGACAGCATACGAGCAGTACTTC. Translating gives CASSFHGTAYEQYF.

The CDR3 spells CASRGTVINTGELFF. CDR3 in DNA: TGTGCCAGCAGAGGGACAGTGATAAACACCGGGGAGCTGTTTTTT. The chain uses TRBV6-1 and TRBJ2-2; 7 bases agree with TRBD1. The CDR3 contains 15 residues. Unmatched junction bases numbered 6, after V lost 6 bases and J lost 2 bases. The germline V gene encodes CDR1 MNHNS and CDR2 SASEGT.

The chain joins TRBV7-9 to TRBJ2-1; D call uncertain. CDR3 length: 13 residues. V was cut by 5 bases and J by 1 base, with 6 bases left in between. CDR1 SEHNR and CDR2 FQNEAQ come from the germline V gene (reference sequence). The CDR3 region is CASSPQSYNEQFF. CDR3 bases: TGTGCCAGCAGCCCACAATCCTACAATGAGCAGTTCTTC. Full variable domain (missing parts from reference TRBV7-9 and TRBJ2-1): DTGVSQNPRHKITKRGQNVTFRCDPISEHNRLYWYRQTLGQGPEFLTYFQNEAQLEKSRLLSDRFSAERPKGSFSTLEIQRTEQGDSAMYLCASSPQSYNEQFFGPGTRLTVL.

This clonotype was picked up many times. The V call is TRBV4-2, the J call TRBJ1-2, with D unresolved. Trimming left V 1 base short and J 8 bases short, with 11 bases between. Germline loops: CDR1 LGHNA, CDR2 YNFKEQ. The CDR3 loop spans 13 amino acids. This chain's CDR3 is CASSQVTEYGYTF. The CDR3 coding sequence is TGTGCCAGCAGCCAAGTCACCGAGTACGGCTACACCTTC.

This clonotype turned up a few times. V usage is TRBV29-1 and J usage is TRBJ1-1; the D is unclear. Trimming took off 7 bases at V and 2 bases at J, with 11 bases between the two ends. Germline V gene lookup returns CDR1 SQVTM and CDR2 ANQGSEA. The CDR3 consists of 12 residues. CDR3 bases: TGCAGCGATAAGCGGACTAACACTGAAGCTTTCTTT. Protein: CSDKRTNTEAFF.

The chain has TRBV18 and TRBJ1-1; TRBD1 matches 9 bases. J was trimmed by 4 bases and V by 1 base; bases with no gene match: 13. The CDR3 totals 18 residues. CDR1 and CDR2 from the germline V gene are KGHSH and LQKENI. CDR3 region: CASSPLFRDRVRGTEAFF. CDR3 in DNA: TGTGCCAGCTCACCACTCTTCCGGGACAGGGTTAGGGGCACTGAAGCTTTCTTT.

At least ten counts were recorded for this clonotype. The chain combines TRBV12-3 or TRBV12-4 with TRBJ2-1; D is perhaps TRBD1 (8 bases). CDR3 length equals 15 residues. Trimming removed 5 bases from V and 6 bases from J, with 17 bases in between. The DNA of the CDR3 is TGTGCCAGCAGTGCGACAGGGGACTACTTCAATGAGCAGTTCTTC. Translated: CASSATGDYFNEQFF.

This clonotype occurred many times. V and J are TRBV21-1 and TRBJ1-4; TRBD1 was called by the table and not checked on the DNA. TRBV21-1 is given as a pseudogene. This CDR3 region has 14 residues. This CDR3 is CASQRGQGNEKLFF. The DNA of the CDR3 is TGTGCCAGTCAGAGGGGACAGGGGAATGAAAAACTGTTTTTT.

The V call is TRBV9, the J call TRBJ2-3, with D unresolved. V was pared by 0 bases and J by 10 bases, with 21 bases between. CDR1 and CDR2 from the germline V gene are SGDLS and YYNGEE. The CDR3 runs to 16 residues. The CDR3 region has the DNA TGTGCCAGCAGCGTAGGTGCTAGTTCTCCGTATGTGTCGCAGTATTTT. Translation gives CASSVGASSPYVSQYF.

This rearrangement joins TRBV2 to TRBJ2-7, with TRBD2 matching over 10 bases. This CDR3 has 14 amino acids. The germline V gene has CDR1 SNHLY and CDR2 FYNNEI. J gave up 2 bases and V 6 bases, and 4 bases lay outside the gene matches. The CDR3 here is CASRASGGAYEQYF. CDR3 in DNA: TGTGCCAGCAGGGCGAGCGGGGGGGCCTACGAGCAGTACTTC.

This clonotype was observed a handful of times. V and J are TRBV11-3 and TRBJ2-1; D remains unclear. CDR1 and CDR2 (germline): SGHNT, YENEEA. This CDR3 has 15 residues. V dropped 1 base and J dropped 8 bases, with 15 bases sitting between them. The DNA of the CDR3 is TGTGCCAGCAGCTTAGGTACAGCCAACCATCATGAGCAGTTCTTC. This translates into CASSLGTANHHEQFF. The variable domain in full, with the rest retrieved from reference TRBV11-3 and TRBJ2-1, is EAGVVQSPRYKIIEKKQPVAFWCNPISGHNTLYWYLQNLGQGPELLIRYENEEAVDDSQLPKDRFSAERLKGVDSTLKIQPAELGDSAVYLCASSLGTANHHEQFFGPGTRLTVL.

This clonotype was seen a few times. The chain carries TRBV6-5 and TRBJ2-1, with TRBD2 as a possible D gene (6 bases). CDR3 length equals 16 residues. V lost 0 bases and J lost 3, with 12 bases in between. CDR1 and CDR2 (germline): MNHEY, SVGAGI. CDR3 sequence: CASSYSSGGNYNEQFF. The CDR3 bases are TGTGCCAGCAGTTACTCGAGTGGCGGGAACTACAATGAGCAGTTCTTC.

The DNA for the CDR3 is TGTGCTAGTGGTTTGGTACGCGAGACAGAACCGTTGTACTTC. Translated, it gives CASGLVRETEPLYF. This chain joins TRBV12-5 and TRBJ2-5; perhaps TRBD1 as D (5 bases). The CDR3 loop spans 14 amino acids. The ends were cut back, 0 bases at V and 13 bases at J, with 18 bases in the middle. Germline values: CDR1 LGHNT, CDR2 FRNRAP.

The V gene is TRBV7-9, the J gene TRBJ1-1; 8 nucleotides line up with TRBD1. Per the germline V gene, CDR1 is SEHNR and CDR2 is FQNEAQ (reference sequence). CDR3 length equals 16 residues. With 5 bases clipped from V and 1 base from J, the junction kept 9 bases outside the gene matches. CDR3 nucleotides: TGTGCCAGCAGCCCGACAGGGGTCCGTGGGAACACTGAAGCTTTCTTT. Protein product: CASSPTGVRGNTEAFF.

This clonotype was counted only a few times. The V gene is TRBV27, the J gene TRBJ2-3; D might be TRBD2 (5 bases). From germline, CDR1 is MNHEY and CDR2 SMNVEV (reference sequence). The CDR3 is 15 amino acids. V was shortened by 3 bases and J by 4 bases, with 14 bases between the two germline ends. The CDR3 reads CASSFQPEVPDTQYF. The CDR3 bases are TGTGCCAGCAGTTTCCAGCCGGAGGTCCCAGATACGCAGTATTTT.

The V and J genes are TRBV4-1 and TRBJ2-7; D perhaps matches TRBD2 (6 bases). V was cut by 1 base and J by 2 bases, with 15 bases left in between. Germline lookup yields CDR1 MGHRA and CDR2 YSYEKL. The CDR3 has 16 residues. CDR3 region: CASSQATGTSTYEQYF. DNA for the CDR3: TGCGCCAGCAGCCAAGCTACCGGGACTTCAACCTACGAGCAGTACTTC.

This sequence joins TRBV7-9 and TRBJ1-2; TRBD1 aligns across 7 bases. J was trimmed by 2 bases and V by 5 bases; bases with no gene match: 8. The CDR3 totals 15 residues. Germline lookup yields CDR1 SEHNR and CDR2 FQNEAQ (reference sequence). The CDR3 bases are TGTGCCAGCAGCGATATCAGGGGGTCGAACTATGGCTACACCTTC. Its protein is CASSDIRGSNYGYTF.

This chain connects TRBV25-1 to TRBJ1-2; D remains unclear. The germline CDR1 and CDR2 sequences are MGHDK and SYGVNS. The CDR3 extends over 12 amino acids. Trimming pared 0 bases from V and 7 bases from J, leaving 6 bases between. The CDR3 loop reads CASSEYGVGYTF. CDR3 nucleotide sequence: TGTGCCAGCAGTGAATATGGGGTTGGCTACACCTTC.

This clonotype appeared a few times. CDR3 bases: TGTGCCAGCAGTTACCAACGGGGGGGGCGCAGGAATGAGCAGTTCTTC. This sequence encodes CASSYQRGGRRNEQFF. The chain combines TRBV6-5 with TRBJ2-1; 8 bases align to TRBD2. Germline V gene sequence: CDR1 MNHEY, CDR2 SVGAGI. V lost 2 bases and J lost 7; bases outside the gene matches: 10. This CDR3 contains 16 residues.

At least ten counts were recorded for this clonotype. This chain joins TRBV12-3 or TRBV12-4 and TRBJ2-1; D is uncertain. CDR3 length: 13 residues. V was pared by 7 bases and J by 5 bases, with 12 bases between. CDR3 DNA sequence: TGTGCCAGCACCACCTTCCAACACAATGAGCAGTTCTTC. It encodes CASTTFQHNEQFF.

CDR3 region: CASSYPGQGLSSKNTIYF. Here the CDR3 DNA reads TGTGCCAGCAGTTATCCGGGACAGGGACTCAGTAGTAAGAACACCATATATTTT. This chain connects TRBV12-3 or TRBV12-4 to TRBJ1-3; 9 bases align to TRBD1. J lost 7 bases, V lost 4 bases, and 17 bases had no gene match. The CDR3 contains 18 residues.

The V gene is TRBV7-9, the J gene TRBJ1-2; D remains ambiguous. Per the germline V gene, CDR1 is SEHNR and CDR2 is FQNEAQ (reference sequence). This CDR3 comprises 12 residues. V was cut by 0 bases and J by 10 bases, with 9 bases left in between. The CDR3 reads CASSLASADYTF. The DNA for the CDR3 is TGTGCCAGCAGCTTAGCGTCAGCGGACTACACCTTC.

This clonotype has a handful of counts. The genes are TRBV24-1 and TRBJ2-1, with D perhaps matching TRBD1 (6 bases). V gave up 4 bases and J gave up 8 bases, with 17 bases separating them. Per germline, CDR1 KGHDR and CDR2 SFDVKD. The CDR3 loop spans 15 amino acids. This CDR3 is CATSEGTLELDEQFF. CDR3 bases: TGTGCCACCAGTGAAGGGACACTGGAGTTGGATGAGCAGTTCTTC.

This clonotype was seen a handful of times. This chain uses TRBV3-1 with TRBJ2-3, with 9 positions matching TRBD1. Germline CDR1 and CDR2: LGHDT and YNNKEL (reference sequence). CDR3 length: 18 amino acids. V lost 4 bases, J lost 3 bases, and 14 bases stayed unmatched. CDR3 region: CASSPNGQGLAQTDTQYF. CDR3 DNA sequence: TGTGCCAGCAGCCCCAACGGACAGGGGCTAGCCCAAACAGATACGCAGTATTTT.